Listed below are T cell receptor beta chains from one sample, sequenced in a study of shared clonotypes between healthy human individuals. Here immunoSEQ multiplex PCR was the method, and the copy in TCRdb shows in-frame clones only, minus some. This table has about 1.4 million clones, more than 95% appearing once. Material for sequencing was naive CD4+ T cells sorted from blood. These receptors were obtained from a man aged 30 to 45 in good health. Each CDR3 is given with its conserved first and last residue. D genes are given only for firm matches. Part of the rows lack a size; the others show once, few, many or a class for expanded clones.

>TRBJ1-1|TRBV11-2|NA|13|NA
TGTGCCAGCAGCCCGGTTGTCAACACTGAAGCTTTCTTT
CASSPVVNTEAFF
>TRBJ2-1|TRBV6-5|NA|15|NA
TGTGCCAGCAGTTACAGGGGAAGCTCCTACAATGAGCAGTTCTTC
CASSYRGSSYNEQFF
>TRBJ2-3|TRBV7-6|NA|12|once
TGTGCCAGCAGTTCAGGTTTGGATACGCAGTATTTT
CASSSGLDTQYF
>TRBJ1-1|TRBV29-1|NA|9|NA
TGCAGCGTTGATCCTGAAGCTTTCTTT
CSVDPEAFF
>TRBJ2-1|TRBV9|NA|16|NA
TGTGCCAGCAGCGTAGGGGGCCTGAGCTCCTACAATGAGCAGTTCTTC
CASSVGGLSSYNEQFF
>TRBJ2-7|TRBV28|TRBD1|19|NA
TGTGCCAGCAGTCCGCCGGGACAGGGGGCTACGCCGGCGAACTACGAGCAGTACTTC
CASSPPGQGATPANYEQYF
>TRBJ2-3|TRBV12-5|NA|12|NA
TGTGCTAGTGGTCCACGGGAGGATACGCAGTATTTT
CASGPREDTQYF
>TRBJ2-3|TRBV2|NA|11|NA
TGTGCCAGCAGCCAAACAGATACGCAGTATTTT
CASSQTDTQYF
>TRBJ2-1|TRBV29-1|TRBD1|14|NA
TGCAGCGGTCAACGGGACAGGGGTTACAATGAGCAGTTCTTC
CSGQRDRGYNEQFF
>TRBJ2-1|TRBV18|NA|13|NA
TGTGCCAGCTTAAACCGGGACTCTGGTGAGCAGTTCTTC
CASLNRDSGEQFF
>TRBJ2-2|TRBV21-1|NA|13|NA
TGTGCCAGCAGGATGGACCTAACCGGGGAGCTGTTTTTT
CASRMDLTGELFF
>TRBJ2-1|TRBV9|TRBD1|14|NA
TGTGCCAGCAGCGCGGGACAGGGCTACAATGAGCAGTTCTTC
CASSAGQGYNEQFF
>TRBJ1-1|TRBV5-4|NA|14|NA
TGTGCCAGCAGTATGAAACGCAGTGATACTGAAGCTTTCTTT
CASSMKRSDTEAFF
>TRBJ2-5|TRBV7-9|NA|13|NA
TGTGCCAGCAGCTTCGGGGGGCTCAAGAACCAGTACTTC
CASSFGGLKNQYF
>TRBJ2-7|TRBV28|NA|14|NA
TGTGCCAGCAGTACCCACTTACCAGAGCAGGAGCAGTACTTC
CASSTHLPEQEQYF
>TRBJ1-4|TRBV5-1|NA|14|NA
TGCGCCAGCAGCTTGGATATCGAGAATGAAAAACTGTTTTTT
CASSLDIENEKLFF
>TRBJ1-1|TRBV28|TRBD1|14|NA
TGTGCCAGCAGTCTCCAGGGGGCGTTCTTTAAAGCTTTCTTT
CASSLQGAFFKAFF
>TRBJ2-3|TRBV5-4|NA|14|NA
TGTGCCAGCAGCTTCCGAGACTCATCGGATACGCAGTATTTT
CASSFRDSSDTQYF
>TRBJ2-3|TRBV15|TRBD1|16|NA
TGTGCCACCAGCAGAGATCCGGACAGGGATGGAGATACGCAGTATTTT
CATSRDPDRDGDTQYF
>TRBJ1-5|TRBV29-1|NA|13|NA
TGCAGCGTTCGTAAGGGTAGCAATCAGCCCCAGCATTTT
CSVRKGSNQPQHF
>TRBJ2-3|TRBV6-1|NA|11|few
TGTGCCAGCAGTGAAGTAGATACGCAGTATTTT
CASSEVDTQYF
>TRBJ2-4|TRBV18|TRBD2|16|NA
TGTGCCAGCTCACCACCGGGTGGGAGGGTCAAAAACATTCAGTACTTC
CASSPPGGRVKNIQYF
>TRBJ1-1|TRBV7-9|NA|13|NA
TGTGCCAGCACCCTAGTGGGGGACGCTGAAGCTTTCTTT
CASTLVGDAEAFF
>TRBJ1-1|TRBV5-5|NA|15|NA
TGTGCCAGCAGCTCGTCTGGACTGGGGGGCACTGAAGCTTTCTTT
CASSSSGLGGTEAFF
>TRBJ1-2|TRBV4-1|NA|15|NA
TGCGCCAGCAGCCAAGTTGACAGGCGGGACTATGGCTACACCTTC
CASSQVDRRDYGYTF
>TRBJ1-5|TRBV25-1|NA|13|NA
TGTGCCAGCAGTTCCTTCGGGGAGCAGCCCCAGCATTTT
CASSSFGEQPQHF
>TRBJ2-5|TRBV5-4|TRBD1|16|NA
TGTGCCAGCAGCTGGGATGCGAACAGGGGGCAAGAGACCCAGTACTTC
CASSWDANRGQETQYF
>TRBJ2-5|TRBV2|NA|15|NA
TGTGCCAGATCCGGGACACAGGAGTACCAAGAGACCCAGTACTTC
CARSGTQEYQETQYF
>TRBJ1-1|TRBV19|TRBD1|14|NA
TGTGCCAGTAGTATCAGGGGGCAGAACACTGAAGCTTTCTTT
CASSIRGQNTEAFF
>TRBJ1-2|TRBV7-9|NA|15|NA
TGTGCCAGTTTGGACGTACCGGCCTTGGGGTATGGCTACACCTTC
CASLDVPALGYGYTF
>TRBJ1-2|TRBV10-2|TRBD1|14|NA
TGCGCCAGCAAAGGACAGGGGGGCAACTATGGCTACACCTTC
CASKGQGGNYGYTF
>TRBJ2-7|TRBV11-2|NA|13|NA
TGTGCCAGCAGGACAATCCCGCGATTCGAGCAGTACTTC
CASRTIPRFEQYF
>TRBJ2-1|TRBV11-3|NA|18|NA
TGTGCCAGCAGCCATGGGATGCGTACGGACAAATCGTACAATGAGCAGTTCTTC
CASSHGMRTDKSYNEQFF